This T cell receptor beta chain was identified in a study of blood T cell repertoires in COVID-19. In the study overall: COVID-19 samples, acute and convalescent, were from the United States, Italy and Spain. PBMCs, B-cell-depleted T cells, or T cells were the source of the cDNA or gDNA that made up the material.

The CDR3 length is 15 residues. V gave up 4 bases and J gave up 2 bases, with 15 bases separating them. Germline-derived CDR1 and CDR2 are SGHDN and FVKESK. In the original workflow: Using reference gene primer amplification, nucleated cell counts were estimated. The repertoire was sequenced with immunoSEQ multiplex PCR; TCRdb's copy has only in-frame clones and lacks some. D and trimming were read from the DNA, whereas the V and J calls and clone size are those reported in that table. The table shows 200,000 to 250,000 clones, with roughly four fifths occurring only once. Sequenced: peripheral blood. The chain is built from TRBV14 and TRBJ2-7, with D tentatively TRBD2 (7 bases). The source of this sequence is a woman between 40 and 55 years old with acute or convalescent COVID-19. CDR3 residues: CASSPAGGLPYEQYF. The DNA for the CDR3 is TGTGCCAGCAGCCCCGCCGGGGGGCTCCCCTACGAGCAGTACTTC.